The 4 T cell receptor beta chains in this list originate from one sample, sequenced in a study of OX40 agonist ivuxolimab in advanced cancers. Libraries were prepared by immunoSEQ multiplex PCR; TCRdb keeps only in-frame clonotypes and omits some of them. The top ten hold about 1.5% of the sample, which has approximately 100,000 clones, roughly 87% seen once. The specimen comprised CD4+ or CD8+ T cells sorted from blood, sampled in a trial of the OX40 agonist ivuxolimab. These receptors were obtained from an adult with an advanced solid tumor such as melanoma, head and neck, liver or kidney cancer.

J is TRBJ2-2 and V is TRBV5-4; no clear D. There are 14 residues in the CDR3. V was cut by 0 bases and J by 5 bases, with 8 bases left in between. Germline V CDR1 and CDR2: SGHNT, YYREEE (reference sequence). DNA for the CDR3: TGTGCCAGCAGCTTGGACAGTGGGACCGGGGAGCTGTTTTTT. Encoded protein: CASSLDSGTGELFF.

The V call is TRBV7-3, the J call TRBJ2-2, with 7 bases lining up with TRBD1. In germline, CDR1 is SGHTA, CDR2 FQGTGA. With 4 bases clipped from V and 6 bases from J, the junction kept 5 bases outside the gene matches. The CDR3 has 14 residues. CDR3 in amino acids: CASSSDRVAGELFF. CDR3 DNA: TGTGCCAGCAGCTCCGACAGGGTAGCCGGGGAGCTGTTTTTT.

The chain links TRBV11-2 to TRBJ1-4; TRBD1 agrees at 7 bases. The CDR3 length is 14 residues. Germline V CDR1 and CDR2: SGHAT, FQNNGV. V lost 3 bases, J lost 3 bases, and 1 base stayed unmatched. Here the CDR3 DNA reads TGTGCCAGCAGCTTCCAGGGGGCTAATGAAAAACTGTTTTTT. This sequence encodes CASSFQGANEKLFF.

The CDR3 DNA sequence: TGTGCCAGCAGCCAATTAGCCAGGGAAGAGACCCAGTACTTC. It yields the protein CASSQLAREETQYF. The gene calls are TRBV14 and TRBJ2-5; tentatively, D is TRBD1 (5 bases). Germline-derived CDR1 and CDR2 are SGHDN and FVKESK. The V end lost 2 bases, the J end lost 3 bases, and 10 bases lay between the germline ends. The CDR3 contains 14 residues. Full variable domain (remainder filled in from reference TRBV14 and TRBJ2-5): EAGVTQFPSHSVIEKGQTVTLRCDPISGHDNLYWYRRVMGKEIKFLLHFVKESKQDESGMPNNRFLAERTGGTYSTLKVQPAELEDSGVYFCASSQLAREETQYFGPGTRLLVL.